One and the same sample provided the 24 T cell receptor beta chains below, sequenced in a study of shared T cell receptors in the human thymus (dated by TCRdb to the early 2020s). The protocol used for the library was the immunoSEQ multiplex PCR assay. What TCRdb holds here is the immuneACCESS table cut down to in-frame rearrangements. Part of the clones is not present; checked against another copy, under half of the missing clones reflect an unresolved V gene, and the others are unexplained. This sample is represented by 700,000 to 750,000 clones; 75% to 90% of them were singletons. Around 0.0094% of the sample comes from the top ten. This sample also appeared in a second study, on human thymus T cells.

The sample was thymocytes. The receptors derive from a girl less than two years old with a congenital heart defect. Donor details come from another sample of the same person, matched by shared clones.

The chain combines TRBV4-1 with TRBJ1-1; the match to TRBD1 covers 9 bases. CDR1 MGHRA and CDR2 YSYEKL come from the germline V gene. The CDR3 contains 12 residues. The J segment lost 11 bases and the V segment lost 11 bases, leaving 12 bases of the junction unmatched. The CDR3 DNA sequence: TGCGCCGTAGCCAAAACAGGGGGCGAGGCTTTCTTT. Translation gives CAVAKTGGEAFF.

J is TRBJ1-2 and V is TRBV25-1; TRBD1 agrees at 7 bases. Germline values: CDR1 MGHDK, CDR2 SYGVNS. Germline trimming cut 3 bases from V and 2 bases from J; bases unmatched to any gene: 15. The CDR3 contains 18 residues. CDR3 loop: CASSDPKDAGQLNYGYTF. The CDR3 nucleotides are TGTGCCAGCAGTGACCCGAAAGACGCGGGACAGTTAAACTATGGCTACACCTTC.

The chain recombines TRBV6-1 with TRBJ2-7; possible D gene TRBD2, 6 bases. V was shortened by 4 bases and J by 3 bases, with 10 bases between the two germline ends. The germline gives CDR1 MNHNS, CDR2 SASEGT. This CDR3 spans 13 amino acids. In DNA form, the CDR3 reads TGTGCCAGCAGTGGAGCGGGCGACTACGAGCAGTACTTC. Protein product: CASSGAGDYEQYF.

Only one count was recorded for this clone. This sequence joins TRBV6-1 and TRBJ1-1; D unresolved. The CDR3 spans 9 residues. V was trimmed by 3 bases and J by 10 bases, leaving 3 bases between them. In germline, CDR1 is MNHNS, CDR2 SASEGT. CDR3 in DNA: TGTGCCAGCAGTGACTTAGCTTTCTTT. It specifies CASSDLAFF.

The chain is built from TRBV15 and TRBJ1-2, with D possibly matching TRBD1 (5 bases). The CDR3 runs to 15 residues. Germline V gives CDR1 LNHNV, CDR2 YYDKDF (reference sequence). V lost 1 base and J lost 2, with 11 bases in between. CDR3 coding DNA: TGTGCCACCAGCAGAGTCGCAGGGAGGAACTATGGCTACACCTTC. Translation: CATSRVAGRNYGYTF.

This clone was recorded a few times. V and J are TRBV6-5 and TRBJ2-7, with D possibly TRBD2 on 8 matching bases. V dropped 2 bases and J dropped 11 bases, with 25 bases sitting between them. This CDR3 is built from 16 residues. Germline assignment: CDR1 MNHEY and CDR2 SVGAGI. The CDR3 reads CASSYTREGARFREYF. CDR3 nucleotides: TGTGCCAGCAGTTACACCCGGGAGGGGGCGCGATTCCGAGAGTACTTC.

This clone was recorded only once. The V gene is TRBV5-4, the J gene TRBJ1-2; 8 nucleotides line up with TRBD1. Losses at the gene ends were 9 bases for V and 4 bases for J; bases not matched to a gene: 14. Germline CDR1 and CDR2: SGHNT and YYREEE (reference sequence). There are 15 residues in the CDR3. The CDR3: CAINIRGRWSYGYTF. The CDR3 DNA is TGTGCCATTAACATCAGGGGGCGATGGTCCTATGGCTACACCTTC. Full variable domain (remainder filled in from reference TRBV5-4 and TRBJ1-2): ETGVTQSPTHLIKTRGQQVTLRCSSQSGHNTVSWYQQALGQGPQFIFQYYREEENGRGNFPPRFSGLQFPNYSSELNVNALELDDSALYLCAINIRGRWSYGYTFGSGTRLTVV.

The sample holds one count of this clone. The gene calls are TRBV6-5 and TRBJ1-2; 9 bases agree with TRBD1. Germline assignment: CDR1 MNHEY and CDR2 SVGAGI. Trimming removed 7 bases from V and 6 bases from J; junction bases left unmatched: 12. The CDR3 totals 15 residues. The CDR3 DNA sequence: TGTGCCAGCACCTCCTCCCCGGGACAGGGAAATGGCTACACCTTC. It encodes CASTSSPGQGNGYTF.

The chain has TRBV6-5 and TRBJ2-3, with D possibly being TRBD2 (7 bases). The germline V and J ends were trimmed by 8 bases and 2 bases, with 11 bases remaining between them. Germline values: CDR1 MNHEY, CDR2 SVGAGI. The CDR3 contains 13 residues. CDR3 nucleotides: TGTGCCAGCTCTCGGGGGGCCACAGATACGCAGTATTTT. This translates into CASSRGATDTQYF.

The chain couples TRBV7-9 to TRBJ2-5; 7 bases fit TRBD1. The CDR3 contains 16 residues. Unmatched junction bases numbered 13, after V lost 4 bases and J lost 5 bases. CDR1 and CDR2 from the germline V gene are SEHNR and FQNEAQ (reference sequence). The CDR3 sequence: CASSSHQGVLKETQYF. The CDR3 coding sequence is TGTGCCAGCAGCTCACACCAGGGGGTTTTGAAGGAGACCCAGTACTTC.

The chain combines TRBV9 with TRBJ2-3; 13 bases match TRBD2. V shed 4 bases, J shed 2 bases, and the junction held 7 bases outside the gene matches. The length of the CDR3 is 17 residues. CDR1 is SGDLS and CDR2 is YYNGEE in the germline V gene. CDR3 in amino acids: CASSLQGLAGLTDTQYF. The CDR3 nucleotides read TGTGCCAGCAGCCTCCAGGGACTAGCGGGACTCACAGATACGCAGTATTTT.

The chain employs TRBV5-6 and TRBJ1-1, with TRBD1 matching 10 bases. After removal of 3 bases from V and 1 base from J, the junction contained 6 bases not matched to a gene. The CDR3 totals 16 residues. Germline values: CDR1 SGHDT, CDR2 YYEEEE. CDR3 DNA: TGTGCCAGCAGCTCGGGAGACAGGGGGCAGAACACTGAAGCTTTCTTT. This codes for CASSSGDRGQNTEAFF.

With regard to this clone: Other DNA sequences of this sample code for an identical CDR3. The genes are TRBV4-3 and TRBJ1-6; D remains ambiguous. CDR3 length: 15 residues. The germline V gene encodes CDR1 LGHNA and CDR2 YSLEER. The V and J ends lost 1 base and 10 bases respectively, with 14 bases between them. Here the CDR3 reads CASSQAREGNSPLHF. In nucleotides, the CDR3 is TGCGCCAGCAGCCAAGCCCGTGAGGGAAACTCACCCCTCCACTTT.

V is TRBV9 and J is TRBJ1-4, with 7 bases matching TRBD1. CDR3 size: 15 residues. Per the germline V gene, CDR1 is SGDLS and CDR2 is YYNGEE. Trimming took 3 bases from V and 4 from J; bases not matched to a gene: 6. CDR3 in DNA: TGTGCCAGCAGCGGCCGGGACAGTTATAATGAAAAACTGTTTTTT. This gives the protein CASSGRDSYNEKLFF.

The sample holds one count of this clone. V is TRBV9 and J is TRBJ1-1, with D tentatively TRBD1 (6 bases). Germline assignment: CDR1 SGDLS and CDR2 YYNGEE. V was clipped by 1 base and J by 0 bases, with 10 bases between them. The CDR3 totals 15 residues. CDR3: CASSVREGVNTEAFF. CDR3 DNA sequence: TGTGCCAGCAGCGTAAGGGAGGGGGTGAACACTGAAGCTTTCTTT.

The gene calls are TRBV2 and TRBJ1-1, with D unclear. CDR1 SNHLY and CDR2 FYNNEI come from the germline V gene. V lost 6 bases and J 5 bases, leaving 22 bases between the germline ends. This CDR3 region has 16 residues. For the CDR3, the DNA is TGTGCCAGCAGCGGGAACTTCGACTTACAAGGGACTGAAGCTTTCTTT. This translates into CASSGNFDLQGTEAFF.

This rearrangement joins TRBV5-1 to TRBJ2-2; D gene uncertain. CDR3 length: 16 amino acids. Germline assignment: CDR1 SGHRS and CDR2 YFSETQ. V was clipped by 0 bases and J by 4 bases, with 13 bases between them. The CDR3 region has the DNA TGCGCCAGCAGCTTGGTAGTTGGGCAACCCACCGGGGAGCTGTTTTTT. This gives the protein CASSLVVGQPTGELFF.

The chain carries TRBV6-1 and TRBJ2-7; D remains ambiguous. Germline CDR1 reads MNHNS; CDR2 reads SASEGT. This CDR3 is built from 15 residues. V gave up 0 bases and J gave up 3 bases, with 12 bases separating them. The CDR3 region has the DNA TGTGCCAGCAGTGAAGCCGCCGACTCCGACTACGAGCAGTACTTC. It specifies CASSEAADSDYEQYF.

This chain uses TRBV11-2 with TRBJ2-3; TRBD2 might be the D (6 bases). The length of the CDR3 is 15 residues. V was clipped by 1 base and J by 8 bases, with 16 bases between them. Per germline, CDR1 SGHAT and CDR2 FQNNGV. In nucleotides, the CDR3 is TGTGCCAGCAGCTTAGTCCGTATGGGACTTCCTACGCAGTATTTT. Its protein product is CASSLVRMGLPTQYF.

This clone was seen once. The V and J genes are TRBV10-3 and TRBJ1-5, with D possibly matching TRBD1 (5 bases). Per the germline V gene, CDR1 is ENHRY and CDR2 is SYGVKD. The CDR3 consists of 16 residues. V lost 2 bases to trimming and J lost 8 bases, with 19 bases between them. CDR3 loop: CAISETGKWDLKPQHF. The CDR3 nucleotides are TGTGCCATCAGTGAGACAGGCAAGTGGGATTTGAAGCCCCAGCATTTT.

This chain uses TRBV9 with TRBJ2-3; perhaps TRBD2 as D (5 bases). Trimming shortened V by 5 bases and J by 2 bases, and 9 bases separated the two germline ends. Germline-derived CDR1 and CDR2 are SGDLS and YYNGEE. The CDR3 totals 13 residues. The CDR3 region is CASRRRLTDTQYF. CDR3 nucleotides: TGTGCCAGCAGGAGGAGGCTCACAGATACGCAGTATTTT.

The chain recombines TRBV7-4 with TRBJ1-1; TRBD1 matches at 9 bases. CDR3 length: 16 amino acids. Germline V gives CDR1 SGHVT, CDR2 SQSDAQ. The V gene end was trimmed by 5 bases and the J gene end by 4 bases; junction bases not matched to a gene: 11. The CDR3 nucleotides are TGTGCCAGCAGCACAGGCCCGGGACAGGGTGCCACTGAAGCTTTCTTT. It codes for CASSTGPGQGATEAFF.

This rearrangement joins TRBV2 to TRBJ1-1; no clear D gene. This CDR3 is built from 12 residues. Trimming took off 4 bases at V and 1 base at J, with 4 bases between the two ends. Germline-derived CDR1 and CDR2 are SNHLY and FYNNEI. This chain's CDR3 is CASSGRNTEAFF. The DNA for the CDR3 is TGTGCCAGCAGTGGGAGGAACACTGAAGCTTTCTTT.

The chain joins TRBV6-4 to TRBJ1-2, with D possibly matching TRBD1 (6 bases). Between the trimmed V and J ends, which lost 5 bases and 7 bases, there was a span of 20 bases. The V gene's germline CDR1 is MRHNA and CDR2 SNTAGT. CDR3 length: 15 amino acids. The CDR3 DNA sequence: TGTGCCAGCAGTTCCGGGGGGGGCCCTCTACTTGGCTACACCTTC. This sequence encodes CASSSGGGPLLGYTF.